This is a list of T cell receptor beta chains from one sample in a study of CD8+CD57+ T cells in acquired aplastic anemia. TCRdb reanalysed the reads using MiXCR and keeps one entry per CDR3 protein. The sample yields roughly 260,000 distinct CDR3 sequences, around 43% seen once. The sequencing sample was made of sorted CD4+, CD8+, or CD8+CD57+ T cells (not recorded which) from PBMCs. These TCRs come from a human donor with aplastic anemia. Each CDR3 is given with its conserved first and last residue. D genes are given only for firm matches. Only some rows state a clone size, as once, few, many or a class for expanded clones.

V gene: TRBV14; D gene: NA; J gene: TRBJ1-4; clone size: few; CDR3 DNA: TGTGCCAGCAGCCAAAGGGGTCATTCAAATGAAAAACTGTTTTTT; CDR3 protein: CASSQRGHSNEKLFF
V gene: TRBV7-9; D gene: TRBD1; J gene: TRBJ1-2; clone size: NA; CDR3 DNA: TGTGCCAGCACCGCCTCGACAGGGAGCTATGGCTACGCCTTC; CDR3 protein: CASTASTGSYGYAF
V gene: TRBV24-1; D gene: NA; J gene: TRBJ1-2; clone size: few; CDR3 DNA: TGTGCCACCAGTCCCACGGGGGGGAACCACTATGGCTACACCTTC; CDR3 protein: CATSPTGGNHYGYTF
V gene: TRBV5-8; D gene: NA; J gene: TRBJ2-7; clone size: many; CDR3 DNA: TGTGCCAGCAGCTTGGGCCGCAGGACCTCCTACGAGCAGTACTTC; CDR3 protein: CASSLGRRTSYEQYF
V gene: TRBV5-1; D gene: TRBD1; J gene: TRBJ1-1; clone size: NA; CDR3 DNA: TGCGCCAGCAGCACGGCCGGGACAGGGTTTCTGAACACTGAAGCTTTCTTT; CDR3 protein: CASSTAGTGFLNTEAFF
V gene: TRBV7-9; D gene: NA; J gene: TRBJ2-2; clone size: many; CDR3 DNA: TGTGCCAGCAGCTTAATTGGAAGTACCGGGGAGCTGTTTTTT; CDR3 protein: CASSLIGSTGELFF
V gene: TRBV20-1; D gene: NA; J gene: TRBJ1-5; clone size: many; CDR3 DNA: TGCAGTGCTAATGGACAGAGTAGGAATCAGCCCCAGCATTTT; CDR3 protein: CSANGQSRNQPQHF
V gene: TRBV2; D gene: NA; J gene: TRBJ2-5; clone size: NA; CDR3 DNA: TGTGCCAGCAGTGCGACTAGTGTAGAGACCCAGTACTTC; CDR3 protein: CASSATSVETQYF
V gene: TRBV5-1; D gene: TRBD1; J gene: TRBJ2-1; clone size: NA; CDR3 DNA: TGCGCCAGCAGCGGGACAGGGGGACCTTACAGTGAGCAGTTCTTC; CDR3 protein: CASSGTGGPYSEQFF
V gene: TRBV12-3/TRBV12-4; D gene: NA; J gene: TRBJ1-1; clone size: many; CDR3 DNA: TGTGCCAGCAGTTCCAGTGGCAGGTGGAACACTGAAGCTTTCTTT; CDR3 protein: CASSSSGRWNTEAFF
V gene: TRBV5-6; D gene: TRBD1; J gene: TRBJ1-2; clone size: NA; CDR3 DNA: TGTGCCAGCAGCTTGGGGGACAGACCTAACTATGGCTACACCTTC; CDR3 protein: CASSLGDRPNYGYTF
V gene: TRBV11-2; D gene: TRBD2; J gene: TRBJ2-7; clone size: many; CDR3 DNA: TGTGCCAGCAGCTCGACTAGCGCAAAATACGAGCAGTACTTC; CDR3 protein: CASSSTSAKYEQYF
V gene: TRBV7-9; D gene: NA; J gene: TRBJ1-6; clone size: NA; CDR3 DNA: TGTGCCAGCAGCCAAAGGGGGAATAATTCACCCCTCCACTTT; CDR3 protein: CASSQRGNNSPLHF
V gene: TRBV9; D gene: TRBD1; J gene: TRBJ1-6; clone size: many; CDR3 DNA: TGTGCCAGCAGCGGAGGAACAGGGGGCGCCTATAATTCACCCCTCCACTTT; CDR3 protein: CASSGGTGGAYNSPLHF